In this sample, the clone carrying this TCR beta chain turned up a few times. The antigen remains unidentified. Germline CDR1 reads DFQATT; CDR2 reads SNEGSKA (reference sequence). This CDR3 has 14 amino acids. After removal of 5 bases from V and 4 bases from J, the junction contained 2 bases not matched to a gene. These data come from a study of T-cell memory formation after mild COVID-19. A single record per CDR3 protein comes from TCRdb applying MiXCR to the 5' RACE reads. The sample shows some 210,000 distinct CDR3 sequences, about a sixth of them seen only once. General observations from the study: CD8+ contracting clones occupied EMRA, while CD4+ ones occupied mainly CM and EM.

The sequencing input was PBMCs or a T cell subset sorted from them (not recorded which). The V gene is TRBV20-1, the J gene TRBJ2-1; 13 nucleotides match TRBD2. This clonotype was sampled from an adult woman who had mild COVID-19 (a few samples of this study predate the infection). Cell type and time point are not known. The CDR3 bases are TGCAGTGCTTTACTAGCGGGAGGGTACAATGAGCAGTTCTTC. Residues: CSALLAGGYNEQFF.